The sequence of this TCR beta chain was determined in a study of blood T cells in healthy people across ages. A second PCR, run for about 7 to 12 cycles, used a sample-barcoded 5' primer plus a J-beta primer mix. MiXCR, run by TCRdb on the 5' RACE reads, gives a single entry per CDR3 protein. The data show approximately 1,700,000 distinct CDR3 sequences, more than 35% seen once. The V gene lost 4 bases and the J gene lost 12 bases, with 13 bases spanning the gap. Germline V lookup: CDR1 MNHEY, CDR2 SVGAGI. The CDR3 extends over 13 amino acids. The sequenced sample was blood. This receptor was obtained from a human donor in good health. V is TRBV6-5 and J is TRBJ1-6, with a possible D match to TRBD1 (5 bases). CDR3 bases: TGTGCCAGCAGTTGGGACCGGGACCAACCCCTCCACTTT. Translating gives CASSWDRDQPLHF.